The source of this TCR beta chain is a study of blood T cell repertoires in COVID-19. Background on the study: Acute-phase and convalescent COVID-19 samples originated in the United States, Italy and Spain. From T cells, B-cell-depleted T cells, or PBMCs came the material, which was cDNA or gDNA.

Produced via immunoSEQ multiplex PCR; TCRdb's table is partial and in-frame only. The sample has some 290,000 clones, roughly 86% seen once. All recovered Cohort 3 donors got two negative PCRs, got clearance, or saw symptom resolution. This CDR3 has 14 amino acids. Unmatched junction bases numbered 4, after V lost 5 bases and J lost 4 bases. Per the germline V gene, CDR1 is SGHVS and CDR2 is FQNEAQ. The sample was PBMCs or T cells enriched from blood (not recorded which). This sequence originates from a woman in her 30s who had recovered from COVID-19. The chain couples TRBV7-8 to TRBJ1-1, with 10 bases aligning to TRBD1. The chain's CDR3 is CASSGGQGVTEAFF. CDR3 nucleotide sequence: TGTGCCAGCAGCGGAGGACAGGGGGTCACTGAAGCTTTCTTT.